Listed below are T cell receptor beta chains from one sample, sequenced in a study of PD-1 blockade in classical Hodgkin lymphoma. Sequencing used immunoSEQ multiplex PCR; TCRdb keeps in-frame clones, though not all of them. The profile covers 90,000 to 100,000 clones, with roughly 89% appearing a single time and roughly 10% taken by the ten largest. The sample consisted of peripheral blood mononuclear cells (PBMCs), taken before the second cycle of nivolumab. These receptors were obtained from a human donor with classical Hodgkin lymphoma. The CDR3 runs from the conserved cysteine through the conserved F or W. The order of the fields is D gene, J gene, clone size, V gene, CDR3 DNA, CDR3 protein. D genes are given only for firm matches. A clone size is listed for some rows: how often the clone was seen (once, few, many), or a class if it is expanded.

d_gene: .; j_gene: TRBJ1-3; abundance: .; v_gene: TRBV28; CDR3nt: TGTGCCAGCAGTTTTGAGGGTCTGGGAAACACCATATATTTT; CDR3aa: CASSFEGLGNTIYF
d_gene: .; j_gene: TRBJ1-5; abundance: .; v_gene: TRBV11-2; CDR3nt: TGTGCCAGCAGCTTAGCCCTAGATCAGCCCCAGCATTTT; CDR3aa: CASSLALDQPQHF
d_gene: .; j_gene: TRBJ1-5; abundance: .; v_gene: TRBV2; CDR3nt: TGTGCCAGCAGTGAACTGCAGGGGAGGTTTGACAATCAGCCCCAGCATTTT; CDR3aa: CASSELQGRFDNQPQHF
d_gene: .; j_gene: TRBJ2-2; abundance: .; v_gene: TRBV6-5; CDR3nt: TGTGCCAGCAGCTTCCCGGGCACCGGGGAGCTGTTTTTT; CDR3aa: CASSFPGTGELFF
d_gene: .; j_gene: TRBJ2-1; abundance: .; v_gene: TRBV28; CDR3nt: TGTGCCAGCAGTTTAGGGCAGAGCGACAATGAGCAGTTCTTC; CDR3aa: CASSLGQSDNEQFF
d_gene: TRBD2; j_gene: TRBJ2-4; abundance: once; v_gene: TRBV13; CDR3nt: TGTGCCAGCAGCTCCTCCATACTAGCGGGGGGGAGGTCGGCCAAAAACATTCAGTACTTC; CDR3aa: CASSSSILAGGRSAKNIQYF
d_gene: TRBD1; j_gene: TRBJ1-1; abundance: .; v_gene: TRBV6-5; CDR3nt: TGTGCCAGCAGCAACGACAGGGGCTTTTGGACTGAAGCTTTCTTT; CDR3aa: CASSNDRGFWTEAFF
d_gene: .; j_gene: TRBJ1-6; abundance: .; v_gene: TRBV6-5; CDR3nt: TGTGCCAGCAGTTCAGATCCGAATTCACCCCTCCACTTT; CDR3aa: CASSSDPNSPLHF
d_gene: TRBD1; j_gene: TRBJ2-7; abundance: .; v_gene: TRBV5-5; CDR3nt: TGTGCCAGCAGCTTCTTCCCGGGACAGGGGGCGGATAACGAGCAGTACTTC; CDR3aa: CASSFFPGQGADNEQYF
d_gene: .; j_gene: TRBJ2-7; abundance: once; v_gene: TRBV9; CDR3nt: TGTGCCAGCAGCGTAGCACCGGACTCCACTACCTACGAGCAGTACTTC; CDR3aa: CASSVAPDSTTYEQYF
d_gene: .; j_gene: TRBJ2-2; abundance: .; v_gene: TRBV27; CDR3nt: TGTGCCAGCAGTTTCGTGGGATCAGCGAGCACCGGGGAGCTGTTTTTT; CDR3aa: CASSFVGSASTGELFF
d_gene: TRBD2; j_gene: TRBJ2-1; abundance: .; v_gene: TRBV27; CDR3nt: TGTGCCAGCAGTTTAATTTGGCGGGAGGGATACAATGAGCAGTTCTTC; CDR3aa: CASSLIWREGYNEQFF
d_gene: .; j_gene: TRBJ1-1; abundance: .; v_gene: TRBV2; CDR3nt: TGTGCCAGCAGTGGGGGTAGGGGAGACCGGGCTTTCTTT; CDR3aa: CASSGGRGDRAFF
d_gene: .; j_gene: TRBJ2-5; abundance: .; v_gene: TRBV28; CDR3nt: TGTGCCAGCAGTTTATGGGCAGGGGAAAAGACCCAGTACTTC; CDR3aa: CASSLWAGEKTQYF
d_gene: TRBD1; j_gene: TRBJ2-1; abundance: .; v_gene: TRBV7-6; CDR3nt: TGTGCCAGCAGCAACCGGGACAGGGTCAATGAGCAGTTCTTC; CDR3aa: CASSNRDRVNEQFF
d_gene: .; j_gene: TRBJ1-2; abundance: .; v_gene: TRBV10-3; CDR3nt: TGTGCCATCAGTGGAGGGATTAGCTACACCTTC; CDR3aa: CAISGGISYTF
d_gene: .; j_gene: TRBJ1-4; abundance: .; v_gene: TRBV28; CDR3nt: TGTGCCAGCAGCCCACTGATGGTTGAAAAACTGTTTTTT; CDR3aa: CASSPLMVEKLFF
d_gene: .; j_gene: TRBJ2-7; abundance: .; v_gene: TRBV5-1; CDR3nt: TGCGCCAGCAGCTTGCTGGGAGGGCGGGACAACATCTACGAGCAGTACTTC; CDR3aa: CASSLLGGRDNIYEQYF
d_gene: TRBD1; j_gene: TRBJ1-6; abundance: few; v_gene: TRBV7-6; CDR3nt: TGTGCCAGCAGCTTAAGGGCCAGGGGGACCAATTCACCCCTCCACTTT; CDR3aa: CASSLRARGTNSPLHF
d_gene: .; j_gene: TRBJ2-2; abundance: .; v_gene: TRBV29-1; CDR3nt: TGCAGCGTCGGTGTGGGACCTGTGATTTCGAACACCGGGGAGCTGTTTTTT; CDR3aa: CSVGVGPVISNTGELFF
d_gene: TRBD2; j_gene: TRBJ2-2; abundance: .; v_gene: TRBV28; CDR3nt: TGTGCCAGCACATCCGGACTAGCGGACACCGGGGAGCTGTTTTTT; CDR3aa: CASTSGLADTGELFF
d_gene: .; j_gene: TRBJ2-7; abundance: .; v_gene: TRBV5-1; CDR3nt: TGCGCCAGCAGCTTGGGCACCCTCGACGAGCAGTACTTC; CDR3aa: CASSLGTLDEQYF
d_gene: .; j_gene: TRBJ2-4; abundance: .; v_gene: TRBV2; CDR3nt: TGTGCCAGCAGTGAAGCGATGTGGAGTTTAGCCAAAAACATTCAGTACTTC; CDR3aa: CASSEAMWSLAKNIQYF
d_gene: TRBD2; j_gene: TRBJ2-1; abundance: .; v_gene: TRBV28; CDR3nt: TGTGCCAGCAGTTCCGGGACTAGCGGGAGCCACTCCTACAATGAGCAGTTCTTC; CDR3aa: CASSSGTSGSHSYNEQFF
d_gene: TRBD1; j_gene: TRBJ2-7; abundance: .; v_gene: TRBV5-1; CDR3nt: TGCGCCAGCAGCCATGGACAGGGCTTGTACGAGCAGTACTTC; CDR3aa: CASSHGQGLYEQYF
d_gene: TRBD1; j_gene: TRBJ1-1; abundance: .; v_gene: TRBV28; CDR3nt: TGTGCCAGCAGTCCCGACAGGGAGCAGAACACTGAAGCTTTCTTT; CDR3aa: CASSPDREQNTEAFF
d_gene: TRBD2; j_gene: TRBJ2-1; abundance: .; v_gene: TRBV27; CDR3nt: TGTGCCAGCAGTTCCGGGGGCTGGACTAGCGGGATTAATGAGCAGTTCTTC; CDR3aa: CASSSGGWTSGINEQFF
d_gene: .; j_gene: TRBJ2-1; abundance: .; v_gene: TRBV2; CDR3nt: TGTGCCAGCAGTGGCCTACGGGCCAATGAGCAGTTCTTC; CDR3aa: CASSGLRANEQFF
d_gene: .; j_gene: TRBJ2-3; abundance: .; v_gene: TRBV11-2; CDR3nt: TGTGCCAGCAGCTTAATTGACTCCAGTCGGACGCAGTATTTT; CDR3aa: CASSLIDSSRTQYF
d_gene: TRBD1; j_gene: TRBJ1-6; abundance: .; v_gene: TRBV4-2; CDR3nt: TGTGCCAGCAGCCAAGTGTCGGGGACAGGGGTACTGTCACCCCTCCACTTT; CDR3aa: CASSQVSGTGVLSPLHF
d_gene: .; j_gene: TRBJ2-2; abundance: .; v_gene: TRBV5-5; CDR3nt: TGTGCCAGCAGCTTGAGTCTGTTTACGAACACCGGGGAGCTGTTTTTT; CDR3aa: CASSLSLFTNTGELFF
d_gene: .; j_gene: TRBJ2-1; abundance: .; v_gene: TRBV27; CDR3nt: TGTGCCAGCAGTTTAGTTACTAGCATGGGGAGTAATGAGCAGTTCTTC; CDR3aa: CASSLVTSMGSNEQFF
d_gene: .; j_gene: TRBJ2-7; abundance: .; v_gene: TRBV7-2; CDR3nt: TGTGCCAGCAGCCTTGGGCGGGCAGGAACCTACGAGCAGTACTTC; CDR3aa: CASSLGRAGTYEQYF
d_gene: .; j_gene: TRBJ1-5; abundance: .; v_gene: TRBV7-9; CDR3nt: TGTGCCAGCAGCTTAGACACCCTCAATCAGCCCCAGCATTTT; CDR3aa: CASSLDTLNQPQHF
d_gene: TRBD2; j_gene: TRBJ2-1; abundance: .; v_gene: TRBV10-2; CDR3nt: TGCGCCAGCGGACTAGCGGGAGCCAATGAGCAGTTCTTC; CDR3aa: CASGLAGANEQFF
d_gene: .; j_gene: TRBJ1-1; abundance: .; v_gene: TRBV29-1; CDR3nt: TGCAGCGTTGCCAGGAACACTGAAGCTTTCTTT; CDR3aa: CSVARNTEAFF
d_gene: .; j_gene: TRBJ2-5; abundance: .; v_gene: TRBV7-9; CDR3nt: TGTGCCAGCAGCTTAGAAAGCCTAGTTGGAGAGACCCAGTACTTC; CDR3aa: CASSLESLVGETQYF
d_gene: .; j_gene: TRBJ2-3; abundance: .; v_gene: TRBV4-1; CDR3nt: TGCGCCAGCAGCCAAGAGCAGGGTTCAGATACGCAGTATTTT; CDR3aa: CASSQEQGSDTQYF
d_gene: .; j_gene: TRBJ2-3; abundance: .; v_gene: TRBV5-1; CDR3nt: TGCGCCAGCAGCTTGGAGGGGGATACGCAGTATTTT; CDR3aa: CASSLEGDTQYF
d_gene: TRBD2; j_gene: TRBJ2-3; abundance: .; v_gene: TRBV4-2; CDR3nt: TGTGCCAGCAGCCAAGGGACTAGCGGGGGGGCAGATACGCAGTATTTT; CDR3aa: CASSQGTSGGADTQYF
d_gene: .; j_gene: TRBJ2-7; abundance: .; v_gene: TRBV5-4; CDR3nt: TGTGCCAGCAGCCCAAGCGGTTACGGGAGAGCCTACGAGCAGTACTTC; CDR3aa: CASSPSGYGRAYEQYF
d_gene: .; j_gene: TRBJ2-2; abundance: .; v_gene: TRBV27; CDR3nt: TGTGCCAGCAGACCCTGGGGTGGGAACACCGGGGAGCTGTTTTTT; CDR3aa: CASRPWGGNTGELFF
d_gene: TRBD1; j_gene: TRBJ2-7; abundance: .; v_gene: TRBV10-3; CDR3nt: TGTGCCATCAGCCGGGACAGGGGCTCCTACGAGCAGTACTTC; CDR3aa: CAISRDRGSYEQYF
d_gene: TRBD2; j_gene: TRBJ2-3; abundance: many; v_gene: TRBV27; CDR3nt: TGTGCCAGCAGTTTAGGTAGCGGGGGATTGGATACGCAGTATTTT; CDR3aa: CASSLGSGGLDTQYF
d_gene: .; j_gene: TRBJ1-4; abundance: .; v_gene: TRBV5-4; CDR3nt: TGTGCCAGCAGCTTGGCGGGGGCGCGGCGTGAAAAACTGTTTTTT; CDR3aa: CASSLAGARREKLFF
d_gene: .; j_gene: TRBJ1-2; abundance: .; v_gene: TRBV5-8; CDR3nt: TGTGCCAGCAGCTTGGCTGTCGGGGTCTATGGCTACACCTTC; CDR3aa: CASSLAVGVYGYTF
d_gene: .; j_gene: TRBJ2-2; abundance: .; v_gene: TRBV6-1; CDR3nt: TGTGCCAGCAGTGACAAGAACACCGGGGAGCTGTTTTTT; CDR3aa: CASSDKNTGELFF
d_gene: TRBD2; j_gene: TRBJ2-1; abundance: .; v_gene: TRBV28; CDR3nt: TGTGCCAGCAGTTTACTTCTAGCGGGAACCTACAATGAGCAGTTCTTC; CDR3aa: CASSLLLAGTYNEQFF
d_gene: .; j_gene: TRBJ2-1; abundance: .; v_gene: TRBV5-8; CDR3nt: TGTGCCAGCAGCTTGTTGCCGGCCTCCTACAATGAGCAGTTCTTC; CDR3aa: CASSLLPASYNEQFF
d_gene: TRBD2; j_gene: TRBJ2-1; abundance: .; v_gene: TRBV7-9; CDR3nt: TGTGCCAGCAGCCTCCGGACTAGCGGGATCAATGAGCAGTTCTTC; CDR3aa: CASSLRTSGINEQFF
d_gene: .; j_gene: TRBJ1-3; abundance: .; v_gene: TRBV11-1; CDR3nt: TGTGCCAGCAGCTTACAGGGGATCTCTGGAAACACCATATATTTT; CDR3aa: CASSLQGISGNTIYF
d_gene: .; j_gene: TRBJ1-5; abundance: few; v_gene: TRBV5-1; CDR3nt: TGCGCCAGCAGCTTGGACAACAGGAATCAGCCCCAGCATTTT; CDR3aa: CASSLDNRNQPQHF
d_gene: .; j_gene: TRBJ1-1; abundance: .; v_gene: TRBV27; CDR3nt: TGTGCCAGCAGTTTATCGGGGTCAATTGAAGCTTTCTTT; CDR3aa: CASSLSGSIEAFF
d_gene: TRBD1; j_gene: TRBJ1-1; abundance: .; v_gene: TRBV7-8; CDR3nt: TGTGCCAGCAGCGAACGGACAGGGGTAATGAACACTGAAGCTTTCTTT; CDR3aa: CASSERTGVMNTEAFF
d_gene: TRBD2; j_gene: TRBJ2-3; abundance: .; v_gene: TRBV6-1; CDR3nt: TGTGCCAGCAAGGGCGGGAGAGCCACAGATACGCAGTATTTT; CDR3aa: CASKGGRATDTQYF
d_gene: TRBD1; j_gene: TRBJ2-1; abundance: .; v_gene: TRBV7-3; CDR3nt: TGTGCCAGCAGCGGGACAGGGCTTATCGGTGAGCAGTTCTTC; CDR3aa: CASSGTGLIGEQFF